Each of the 21 T cell receptor beta chains below was sequenced from the same sample in a study of vaccination and CD4 T cells after COVID-19. Which antigens these TCRs recognize remains unknown. The Oncomine TCR Beta short-read assay sequenced DNA from cultured CD4+ T cells. TCRdb re-called the PCR reads with MiXCR, one entry per CDR3 protein. The repertoire holds approximately 20,000 distinct CDR3 sequences, with approximately 45% as singletons. As for treatment: approximately 9-day PBMC culture with coronavirus spike peptide pools or control peptides (ViraFEST assay). The sequencing used CD4+ T cells from blood, cultured in vitro, collected before SARS-CoV-2 vaccination. These receptors were obtained from a human donor who had recovered from COVID-19.

This clonotype was counted a few times. This chain joins TRBV12-3 or TRBV12-4 and TRBJ1-1; D gene ambiguous. The germline V and J ends were trimmed by 4 bases and 1 base, with 10 bases remaining between them. CDR3 size: 14 residues. The DNA of the CDR3 is TGTGCCAGCAGTTCCCCGTCGGGGAACACTGAAGCTTTCTTT. Translated: CASSSPSGNTEAFF.

The V gene is TRBV29-1, the J gene TRBJ2-5; the D is unclear. The germline V and J ends were trimmed by 4 bases and 4 bases, with 19 bases remaining between them. Per the germline V gene, CDR1 is SQVTM and CDR2 is ANQGSEA. CDR3 length: 15 amino acids. This chain's CDR3 is CSVAHGLVSGETQYF. DNA for the CDR3: TGCAGCGTTGCCCATGGTCTCGTGAGTGGAGAGACCCAGTACTTC.

This clonotype turned up a few times. This chain joins TRBV20-1 and TRBJ2-3; TRBD1 agrees at 8 bases. Germline CDR1 and CDR2: DFQATT and SNEGSKA (reference sequence). The CDR3 loop spans 15 amino acids. The V and J ends lost 6 bases and 5 bases, in that order; junction bases with no gene match: 13. CDR3 region: CSAHAGQGAGDTQYF. CDR3 coding DNA: TGCAGTGCCCATGCCGGACAGGGAGCCGGAGATACGCAGTATTTT.

CDR3 amino acids: CSAPVDFLGGSTEAFF. The CDR3 DNA is TGCAGTGCTCCGGTGGACTTTCTAGGGGGGAGCACTGAAGCTTTCTTT. This chain links TRBV20-1 with TRBJ1-1; a possible D gene is TRBD1 (6 bases). The CDR3 loop spans 16 amino acids. The V end lost 5 bases, the J end lost 4 bases, and 23 bases lay between the germline ends. The germline V gene encodes CDR1 DFQATT and CDR2 SNEGSKA (reference sequence).

V and J are TRBV5-1 and TRBJ2-5, with 9 bases that match TRBD1. This CDR3 contains 15 residues. Unmatched junction bases numbered 9, after V lost 4 bases and J lost 5 bases. Germline lookup yields CDR1 SGHRS and CDR2 YFSETQ. In DNA form, the CDR3 reads TGCGCCAGCAGCACTACCGGGACAGGGTGGGAGACCCAGTACTTC. Residues: CASSTTGTGWETQYF.

A few counts support this clonotype. The gene calls are TRBV5-4 and TRBJ1-1; D might be TRBD1 (6 bases). This CDR3 contains 14 residues. Germline CDR1 and CDR2: SGHNT and YYREEE (reference sequence). Trimming cost V 3 bases and J 4 bases, with 13 bases left between them. The CDR3, as DNA: TGTGCCAGCAGCTCGATTGAACAGGGCACTGAAGCTTTCTTT. It encodes CASSSIEQGTEAFF.

The J gene is TRBJ2-2, the V gene TRBV27; possibly TRBD1 for D (6 bases). The CDR3 loop spans 14 amino acids. Trimming removed 3 bases at V and 5 bases at J, with 10 bases between. Germline-derived CDR1 and CDR2 are MNHEY and SMNVEV (reference sequence). Here the CDR3 reads CASSFRQGTGELFF. In DNA form, the CDR3 reads TGTGCCAGCAGTTTTAGGCAGGGGACCGGGGAGCTGTTTTTT.

This clonotype was seen a few times. The gene calls are TRBV7-6 and TRBJ1-5; D gene unclear. The CDR3 consists of 12 residues. CDR1 SGHVS and CDR2 FNYEAQ come from the germline V gene. The V and J ends lost 5 bases and 3 bases respectively, with 5 bases between them. The DNA for the CDR3 is TGTGCCAGCAGCCCCCTCAATCAGCCCCAGCATTTT. It encodes CASSPLNQPQHF.

This clonotype was seen a handful of times. V gene TRBV6-2 or TRBV6-3 combines with J gene TRBJ1-1; D not certain. CDR1 MNHEY and CDR2 SVGEGT come from the germline V gene. With 7 bases removed from V and 2 bases from J, the gap between germline ends came to 11 bases. The CDR3 consists of 13 residues. The CDR3 here is CASTKTTNTEAFF. DNA for the CDR3: TGTGCCAGCACCAAAACTACCAACACTGAAGCTTTCTTT.

The gene calls are TRBV25-1 and TRBJ1-2, with TRBD1 matching over 8 bases. The CDR3 sequence is 14 residues long. Unmatched junction bases numbered 9, after V lost 7 bases and J lost 5 bases. CDR1 is MGHDK, CDR2 SYGVNS, per germline. Here the CDR3 DNA reads TGTGCCAGCACCCACTCAGGGGGCGCGTATGGCTACACCTTC. Translation gives CASTHSGGAYGYTF.

This clonotype has just one count. The rearrangement uses TRBV19 and TRBJ2-3, with 8 bases that match TRBD2. V gave up 3 bases and J gave up 8 bases; unmatched junction bases: 16. Germline V CDR1 and CDR2: LNHDA, SQIVND (reference sequence). The CDR3 spans 17 residues. The CDR3 DNA sequence: TGTGCCAGTAGTATTTCCCCGGGACTAGACGCTCTTGGTACGCAGTATTTT. It translates to CASSISPGLDALGTQYF.

This clonotype was picked up a small number of times. In DNA form, the CDR3 reads TGTGCCAGCAGCTTAGCTGGGGGGGGCGCAGAACAGCCCCAGCATTTT. Encoded protein: CASSLAGGGAEQPQHF. The chain recombines TRBV7-2 with TRBJ1-5; D is perhaps TRBD1 (6 bases). This CDR3 is built from 16 residues. Trimming shortened V by 0 bases and J by 7 bases, and 16 bases separated the two germline ends. Germline CDR1 SGHTA, CDR2 FQGNSA.

This clonotype was seen more than once but under ten times. This rearrangement joins TRBV2 to TRBJ1-1, with a possible D match to TRBD1 (5 bases). The CDR3 is 16 amino acids. V was cut by 5 bases and J by 4 bases, with 20 bases left in between. From germline, CDR1 is SNHLY and CDR2 FYNNEI. The CDR3 nucleotides are TGTGCCAGCAGTCTCGAGGGGTTTGGTCGATCCACTGAAGCTTTCTTT. Translation gives CASSLEGFGRSTEAFF.

This clonotype was picked up one time. The rearrangement links TRBV25-1 to TRBJ2-1, with TRBD1 as a possible D gene (6 bases). The CDR3 is 11 residues long. V was cut by 6 bases and J by 11 bases, with 11 bases left in between. The germline V gene has CDR1 MGHDK and CDR2 SYGVNS. As DNA, the CDR3 is TGTGCCAGCAGGGCAGGGGAGAAGCAGTTCTTC. Translation gives CASRAGEKQFF.

The V gene is TRBV7-8, the J gene TRBJ2-1; D ambiguous. The CDR3 is 13 amino acids. V lost 1 base and J 8 bases, leaving 9 bases between the germline ends. Germline assignment: CDR1 SGHVS and CDR2 FQNEAQ. The CDR3 DNA sequence: TGTGCCAGCAGCTTAGGTATGGGCGATGAGCAGTTCTTC. Translation gives CASSLGMGDEQFF. The entire variable domain, with the rest obtained from reference TRBV7-8 and TRBJ2-1, is as follows: GAGVSQSPRYKVAKRGQDVALRCDPISGHVSLFWYQQALGQGPEFLTYFQNEAQLDKSGLPSDRFFAERPEGSVSTLKIQRTQQEDSAVYLCASSLGMGDEQFFGPGTRLTVL.

J is TRBJ1-1 and V is TRBV10-3; 7 nucleotides match TRBD1. The germline V gene has CDR1 ENHRY and CDR2 SYGVKD. J lost 5 bases, V lost 2 bases, and 5 bases had no gene match. The CDR3 totals 14 residues. CDR3 bases: TGTGCCATCAGTGAGAAGGGGGCAGAGACTGAAGCTTTCTTT. It is translated as CAISEKGAETEAFF.

This clonotype was found a few times. This chain links TRBV10-3 with TRBJ1-2, with D hard to call. The CDR3 has 13 amino acids. V lost 2 bases, J lost 9 bases, and 13 bases lay in between. Germline-derived CDR1 and CDR2 are ENHRY and SYGVKD. The CDR3, as DNA: TGTGCCATCAGTGAGGAAAACAGAATCAGCTACACCTTC. Translating it yields CAISEENRISYTF.

The chain links TRBV7-6 to TRBJ2-3; 11 nucleotides agree with TRBD2. V shed 5 bases, J shed 7 bases, and the junction held 5 bases outside the gene matches. In germline, CDR1 is SGHVS, CDR2 FNYEAQ. The length of the CDR3 is 14 residues. The CDR3 here is CASSTSGSVNTQYF. CDR3 coding DNA: TGTGCCAGCAGCACTAGCGGGAGCGTAAATACGCAGTATTTT.

The V call is TRBV19, the J call TRBJ1-2; D gene unclear. Trimming took 5 bases from V and 2 from J, leaving 21 bases between them. The V gene's germline CDR1 is LNHDA and CDR2 SQIVND (reference sequence). The CDR3 is made up of 17 amino acids. The CDR3 DNA reads TGTGCCAGTAGTCCGACGGCGGGCGGCCCCTCCAACTATGGCTACACCTTC. Its protein product is CASSPTAGGPSNYGYTF.

The chain employs TRBV27 and TRBJ2-3; 7 bases are a match to TRBD2. Germline CDR1 MNHEY, CDR2 SMNVEV (reference sequence). V lost 3 bases to trimming and J lost 2 bases; unmatched junction nucleotides: 5. CDR3 length: 15 amino acids. In DNA form, the CDR3 reads TGTGCCAGCAGTTTGAAAAGCGGGATCACAGATACGCAGTATTTT. This sequence encodes CASSLKSGITDTQYF.

The chain couples TRBV29-1 to TRBJ2-7, with 12 nucleotides matching TRBD2. Germline-derived CDR1 and CDR2 are SQVTM and ANQGSEA. CDR3 length: 13 residues. The CDR3 spells CSTTSGGSYEQYF. For the CDR3, the DNA is TGCAGTACGACTAGCGGGGGCTCCTACGAGCAGTACTTC.